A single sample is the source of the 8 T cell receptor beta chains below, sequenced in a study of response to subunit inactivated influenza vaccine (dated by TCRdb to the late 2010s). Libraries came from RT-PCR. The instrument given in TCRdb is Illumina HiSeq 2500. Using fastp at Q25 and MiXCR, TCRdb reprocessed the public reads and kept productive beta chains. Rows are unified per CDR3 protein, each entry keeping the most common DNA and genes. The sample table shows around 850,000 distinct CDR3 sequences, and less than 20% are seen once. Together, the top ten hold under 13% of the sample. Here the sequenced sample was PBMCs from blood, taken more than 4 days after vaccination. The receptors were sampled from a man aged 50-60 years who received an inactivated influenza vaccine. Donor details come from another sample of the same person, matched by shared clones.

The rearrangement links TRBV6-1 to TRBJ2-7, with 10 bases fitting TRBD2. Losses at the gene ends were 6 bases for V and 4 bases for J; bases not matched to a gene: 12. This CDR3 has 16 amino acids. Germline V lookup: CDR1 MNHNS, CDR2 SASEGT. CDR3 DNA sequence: TGTGCCAGCAGCATAGGACTAGCGGAGGGCGGGTACGAGCAGTACTTC. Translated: CASSIGLAEGGYEQYF.

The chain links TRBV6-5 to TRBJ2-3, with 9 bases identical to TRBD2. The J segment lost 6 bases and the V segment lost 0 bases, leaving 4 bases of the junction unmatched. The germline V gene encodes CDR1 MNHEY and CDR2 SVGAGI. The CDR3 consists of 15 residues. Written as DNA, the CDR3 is TGTGCCAGCAGTTACTCGCTAGCGGGGCCGGATACGCAGTATTTT. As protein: CASSYSLAGPDTQYF.

CDR3 sequence: CASSYPQQGAGGYTF. Here the CDR3 DNA reads TGTGCCAGCAGTTACCCCCAACAGGGGGCCGGCGGCTACACCTTC. V gene TRBV6-2 or TRBV6-3 combines with J gene TRBJ1-2, with 9 bases matching TRBD1. Germline CDR1 and CDR2: MNHEY and SVGEGT. V shed 2 bases, J shed 8 bases, and the junction held 9 bases outside the gene matches. This CDR3 contains 15 residues.

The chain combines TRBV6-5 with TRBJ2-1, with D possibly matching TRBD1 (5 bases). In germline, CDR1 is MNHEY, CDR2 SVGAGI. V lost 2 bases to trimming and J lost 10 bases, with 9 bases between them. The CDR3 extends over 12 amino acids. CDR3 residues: CASSYGQGEQFF. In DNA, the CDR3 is TGTGCCAGCAGTTACGGGCAGGGAGAGCAGTTCTTC.

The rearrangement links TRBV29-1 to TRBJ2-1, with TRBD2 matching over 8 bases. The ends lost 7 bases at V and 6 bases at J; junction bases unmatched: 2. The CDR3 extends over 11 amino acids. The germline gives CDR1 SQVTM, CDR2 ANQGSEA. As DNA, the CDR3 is TGCAGCGGCGGGACTAGCAATGAGCAGTTCTTC. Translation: CSGGTSNEQFF.

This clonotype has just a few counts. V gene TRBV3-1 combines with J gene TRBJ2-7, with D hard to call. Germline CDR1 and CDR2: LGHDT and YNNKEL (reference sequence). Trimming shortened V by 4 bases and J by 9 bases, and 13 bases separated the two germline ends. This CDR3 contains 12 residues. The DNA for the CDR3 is TGTGCCAGCAGCCTTTCAAGTGGTGGGCAGTACTTC. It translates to CASSLSSGGQYF.

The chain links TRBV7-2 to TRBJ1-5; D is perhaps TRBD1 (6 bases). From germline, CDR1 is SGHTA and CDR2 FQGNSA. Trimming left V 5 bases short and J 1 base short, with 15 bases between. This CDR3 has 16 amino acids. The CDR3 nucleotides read TGTGCCAGCAGCGCCCAGGGGCCTTGGAGCAATCAGCCCCAGCATTTT. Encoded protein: CASSAQGPWSNQPQHF.

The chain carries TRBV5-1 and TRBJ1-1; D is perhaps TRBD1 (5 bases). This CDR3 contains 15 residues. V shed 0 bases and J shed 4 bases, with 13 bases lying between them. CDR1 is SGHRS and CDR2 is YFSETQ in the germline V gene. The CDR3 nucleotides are TGCGCCAGCAGCTTGGTGGCGCCAGGGACCACTGAAGCTTTCTTT. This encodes CASSLVAPGTTEAFF.